This T cell receptor (beta chain) was captured by sequencing in a study of blood T cells in healthy people across ages. V was pared by 8 bases and J by 4 bases, with 12 bases between. The CDR3 length is 12 residues. PCR was performed a second time for roughly 7 to 12 cycles using a sample-barcoded 5' primer and a J-beta primer mix. One entry per CDR3 protein, called by TCRdb with MiXCR from the 5' RACE reads. Of hundreds of thousands of distinct CDR3 sequences listed, 55% to 70% are singletons. V and J are TRBV12-3 or TRBV12-4 and TRBJ2-7; D may be TRBD2 (5 bases). The receptor comes from a man aged 25 to 40 in good health. The source material was blood. This CDR3 is CASRLGEYEQYF. Here the CDR3 DNA reads TGTGCCAGCCGACTTGGGGAGTACGAGCAGTACTTC.